This section outlines one T cell receptor beta chain sequence together with its context. These data come from a study of blood T cell repertoires in COVID-19. V shed 0 bases, J shed 6 bases, and the junction held 3 bases outside the gene matches. Looked up from germline, CDR1 is KGHSH and CDR2 is LQKENI. The CDR3 length is 15 residues. Method: immunoSEQ multiplex PCR; TCRdb's copy keeps in-frame clones and lacks some. Of about 410,000 clones in the sample, approximately 89% are singletons; the top ten hold roughly 1.6%. The receptor comes from a woman aged 40 to 50 with COVID-19, enrolled during active disease. The chain combines TRBV18 with TRBJ1-5; 9 bases map to TRBD1. The material sequenced was peripheral blood. In DNA form, the CDR3 reads TGTGCCAGCTCACCACCGGGACAGGGTATTCAGCCCCAGCATTTT. This translates into CASSPPGQGIQPQHF.